The rows below give T cell receptor beta chains drawn from one sample of a study of blood T cell repertoires in COVID-19. The repertoire was sequenced with immunoSEQ multiplex PCR; TCRdb's copy has only in-frame clones and lacks some. This table has about 110,000 clones, approximately 70% appearing once. Source material: peripheral blood. These receptors were taken from a woman aged 35 to 49 with acute or convalescent COVID-19. The CDR3 runs from the conserved cysteine through the conserved F or W. Fields, in order: clone size, V gene, J gene, D gene, CDR3 protein, CDR3 DNA. A D gene is named only where the DNA matches it firmly. Where a row states a size, it is once, few, many or the class of an expanded clone; other rows omit it.

.	TRBV7-7	TRBJ2-5	.	CASSLNGGTQETQYF	TGTGCCAGCAGCTTAAATGGCGGAACCCAAGAGACCCAGTACTTC
.	TRBV4-1	TRBJ2-6	.	CASSFNRGSGANVLTF	TGCGCCAGCAGCTTTAACCGGGGGTCTGGGGCCAACGTCCTGACTTTC
few	TRBV28	TRBJ2-3	.	CASRSGEPAPTDTQYF	TGTGCCAGCAGGTCGGGGGAGCCCGCCCCCACAGATACGCAGTATTTT
.	TRBV7-3	TRBJ2-1	TRBD2	CASSLMASGGNGEQFF	TGTGCCAGCAGCTTAATGGCTAGCGGGGGTAATGGTGAGCAGTTCTTC
.	TRBV15	TRBJ1-1	.	CATSRGVQPDENTEAFF	TGTGCCACCAGCAGAGGAGTACAGCCCGACGAGAACACTGAAGCTTTCTTT
.	TRBV5-6	TRBJ2-3	TRBD1	CASSEGDRGTQYF	TGTGCCAGCAGCGAGGGGGACAGGGGGACGCAGTATTTT
.	TRBV7-3	TRBJ2-5	.	CASSLNPRQIGETQYF	TGTGCCAGCAGCTTAAACCCGAGACAAATCGGAGAGACCCAGTACTTC
.	TRBV5-5	TRBJ1-2	.	CASSPDSANFYGYTF	TGTGCCAGCAGTCCGGACAGTGCCAACTTCTATGGCTACACCTTC
once	TRBV5-6	TRBJ1-4	.	CASSLGRDNLLATNEKLFF	TGTGCCAGCAGCTTGGGTCGGGACAACTTGCTGGCCACTAATGAAAAACTGTTTTTT
.	TRBV7-2	TRBJ1-1	.	CASSYPNTEAFF	TGTGCCAGCAGTTATCCGAACACTGAAGCTTTCTTT
.	TRBV4-3	TRBJ1-3	TRBD1	CASSQDLRTGPGNTIYF	TGCGCCAGCAGCCAAGATTTGCGGACAGGTCCGGGAAACACCATATATTTT
.	TRBV5-1	TRBJ2-3	.	CASSLGGTTDHTQYF	TGCGCCAGCAGCTTGGGTGGGACAACAGATCACACGCAGTATTTT
.	TRBV25-1	TRBJ2-2	TRBD1	CASSERQGGAGELFF	TGTGCCAGCAGTGAGAGACAGGGGGGGGCCGGGGAGCTGTTTTTT
.	TRBV4-2	TRBJ2-5	.	CASSQVEGQIQETQYF	TGTGCCAGCAGCCAGGTAGAGGGACAAATTCAAGAGACCCAGTACTTC
.	TRBV11-2	TRBJ2-7	TRBD1	CASSSRDRGLYEQYF	TGTGCCAGCAGCTCCCGGGACAGGGGGCTTTACGAGCAGTACTTC
.	TRBV5-4	TRBJ1-2	TRBD1	CASSLGDRVNGYTF	TGTGCCAGCAGCTTGGGGGACAGGGTCAATGGCTACACCTTC
.	TRBV2	TRBJ1-4	.	CASSSGRANEKLFF	TGTGCCAGCAGCTCAGGGAGGGCTAATGAAAAACTGTTTTTT
.	TRBV6-5	TRBJ2-7	TRBD2	CASSFSGGAREQYF	TGTGCCAGCAGCTTTAGCGGGGGGGCACGAGAGCAGTACTTC
few	TRBV30	TRBJ2-2	.	CAWNRDRTGELFF	TGTGCCTGGAACAGGGATCGCACCGGGGAGCTGTTTTTT
.	TRBV4-1	TRBJ1-5	TRBD1	CASSQDTGEQPQHF	TGCGCCAGCAGCCAAGATACAGGGGAACAGCCCCAGCATTTT
.	TRBV7-3	TRBJ2-2	.	CASSLNPTGNTGELFF	TGTGCCAGCAGCTTAAACCCTACAGGGAACACCGGGGAGCTGTTTTTT
few	TRBV6-2/TRBV6-3	TRBJ1-1	.	CASSYRRVNTEAFF	TGTGCCAGCAGTTACCGACGGGTGAACACTGAAGCTTTCTTT
.	TRBV3-1/TRBV3-2	TRBJ1-2	.	CASSHRQLRGYTF	TGTGCCAGCAGCCATAGACAGCTTCGCGGCTACACCTTC
few	TRBV5-1	TRBJ2-2	TRBD1	CASSLGDRGTGELFF	TGCGCCAGCAGCTTGGGGGACAGGGGCACCGGGGAGCTGTTTTTT
.	TRBV2	TRBJ2-5	.	CASSELVSQPQTQYF	TGTGCCAGCAGTGAATTGGTCAGTCAACCCCAAACCCAGTACTTC
many	TRBV15	TRBJ2-1	.	CATSRAVDPTGEQFF	TGTGCCACCAGCAGAGCGGTAGACCCAACAGGTGAGCAGTTCTTC
.	TRBV24-1	TRBJ2-1	TRBD2	CATSETSGGSYNEQFF	TGTGCCACCAGTGAAACTAGCGGGGGGTCCTACAATGAGCAGTTCTTC
.	TRBV9	TRBJ1-2	.	CASSVGTAGVYGYTF	TGTGCCAGCAGCGTTGGGACGGCAGGGGTCTATGGCTACACCTTC
.	TRBV27	TRBJ2-6	TRBD2	CASRAGGSGANVLTF	TGTGCCAGCAGAGCGGGGGGCTCTGGGGCCAACGTCCTGACTTTC
.	TRBV10-3	TRBJ2-3	.	CAISYQGSDTQYF	TGTGCCATCAGTTACCAGGGGTCAGATACGCAGTATTTT
.	TRBV6-5	TRBJ1-4	TRBD1	CASRGQGAANEKLFF	TGTGCCAGCAGGGGACAGGGGGCGGCTAATGAAAAACTGTTTTTT
.	TRBV5-4	TRBJ2-7	TRBD1	CASSKGTVTYEQYF	TGTGCCAGCAGCAAAGGGACAGTAACCTACGAGCAGTACTTC
few	TRBV7-8	TRBJ1-6	.	CASSLNLASPLHF	TGTGCCAGCAGCTTAAATCTAGCCTCACCCCTCCACTTT
few	TRBV9	TRBJ1-4	.	CASSVASGFNEKLFF	TGTGCCAGCAGCGTAGCAAGCGGGTTTAATGAAAAACTGTTTTTT
.	TRBV7-3	TRBJ2-5	TRBD2	CASSLNGASGMQETQYF	TGTGCCAGCAGCTTAAACGGGGCTAGCGGGATGCAAGAGACCCAGTACTTC
.	TRBV10-3	TRBJ1-5	.	CAISEGGSGQPQHF	TGTGCCATCAGTGAGGGGGGGTCGGGTCAGCCCCAGCATTTT
.	TRBV2	TRBJ1-2	.	CASSPTYGGRMYGYTF	TGTGCCAGCAGTCCCACTTATGGGGGCAGAATGTATGGCTACACCTTC
few	TRBV6-5	TRBJ1-2	.	CASSRTYLRGYTF	TGTGCCAGCAGTCGGACATACCTCCGAGGCTACACCTTC
.	TRBV5-1	TRBJ2-5	TRBD1	CASSLDPGQGSETQYF	TGCGCCAGCAGCTTAGACCCGGGACAGGGGTCAGAGACCCAGTACTTC
few	TRBV28	TRBJ2-3	.	CASSLEFKGRDTQYF	TGTGCCAGCAGTTTAGAGTTTAAGGGGAGGGATACGCAGTATTTT
.	TRBV4-3	TRBJ2-2	.	CASSQDPARANTGELFF	TGCGCCAGCAGCCAAGATCCGGCCAGGGCGAACACCGGGGAGCTGTTTTTT
.	TRBV5-1	TRBJ2-3	.	CASDPWGVGGTDTQYF	TGCGCCAGCGACCCCTGGGGGGTAGGTGGTACAGATACGCAGTATTTT
.	TRBV5-4	TRBJ1-1	.	CASSLQGTMGTEAFF	TGTGCCAGCAGCTTGCAGGGCACGATGGGGACTGAAGCTTTCTTT
once	TRBV7-2	TRBJ2-5	.	CASSLASAETQYF	TGTGCCAGCAGCTTAGCTAGCGCCGAGACCCAGTACTTC
.	TRBV16	TRBJ2-3	.	CASSQSILGGDTQYF	TGTGCCAGCAGCCAATCTATTTTGGGAGGAGATACGCAGTATTTT